These 4 T cell receptor beta chains originate from one sample sequenced in a study of T-cell memory formation after mild COVID-19. Each CDR3 protein gets one entry after TCRdb re-called the 5' RACE reads with MiXCR. The sample carries approximately 150,000 distinct CDR3 sequences, 6% to 7% recorded once. Sequenced input: PBMCs or a T cell subset sorted from them (not recorded which). These receptors were obtained from an adult woman who had mild COVID-19 (a few samples of this study predate the infection). Cell type and time point are not known.

The chain couples TRBV7-2 to TRBJ1-1; D perhaps matches TRBD1 (6 bases). Trimming cost V 1 base and J 10 bases, with 10 bases left between them. CDR1 is SGHTA and CDR2 is FQGNSA in the germline V gene. The CDR3 extends over 12 amino acids. CDR3 nucleotide sequence: TGTGCCAGCAGCTTAGTGGGGGGCGGAGCTTTCTTT. This codes for CASSLVGGGAFF.

This clonotype has ten or more counts. The chain combines TRBV3-1 with TRBJ1-6; D is ambiguous. Germline CDR1 LGHDT, CDR2 YNNKEL (reference sequence). This CDR3 region has 14 residues. Trimming took 1 base from V and 7 from J, leaving 8 bases between them. The CDR3 DNA sequence: TGTGCCAGCAGCCAAGGGGTTGAGAATTCACCCCTCCACTTT. Its protein is CASSQGVENSPLHF.

This clonotype has ten or more counts. The missing conserved phenylalanine or tryptophan at the end of this CDR3 makes a read error likely. The DNA is omitted, as the CDR3 cannot be located on it reliably, and the CDR3 follows TCRdb's listing. This chain joins TRBV20-1 and TRBJ1-1; the table calls TRBD1, which could not be checked here. The CDR3 length is 11 residues, termini included. Germline CDR1 is DFQATT and CDR2 is SNEGSKA (reference sequence). Here the CDR3 reads CSASVGNRVTV.

This clonotype appeared many times. The CDR3 DNA follows: TGTGCCAGCAGCGTACTAGGGGTCACAGATACGCAGTATTTT. This sequence encodes CASSVLGVTDTQYF. The rearrangement uses TRBV9 and TRBJ2-3, with D possibly TRBD1 on 5 matching bases. CDR3 length: 14 residues. The V gene's germline CDR1 is SGDLS and CDR2 YYNGEE. The V and J ends lost 1 base and 2 bases respectively, with 8 bases between them. Drawing the rest from reference TRBV9 and TRBJ2-3, the complete variable domain is DSGVTQTPKHLITATGQRVTLRCSPRSGDLSVYWYQQSLDQGLQFLIQYYNGEERAKGNILERFSAQQFPDLHSELNLSSLELGDSALYFCASSVLGVTDTQYFGPGTRLTVL.